This TCR beta chain is drawn from a study of blood T cells in healthy people across ages. About this clonotype itself: Antigen unknown.

Then a second PCR, running about 6 to 12 cycles, was carried out with a sample-barcoded 5' primer and a J-beta primer mix. TCRdb re-called the 5' RACE reads through MiXCR, storing one row per CDR3 protein. The profile shows some 890,000 distinct CDR3 sequences, almost 30% of them singletons. Sample donors were healthy Caucasian individuals that came from Russia, aged 6 to 90. V was shortened by 7 bases and J by 7 bases, with 14 bases between the two germline ends. Germline-derived CDR1 and CDR2 are SNHLY and FYNNEI. This CDR3 is built from 13 residues. The study, taken as a whole, reports: Donor CMV infection status was unknown, possibly confounding age-related changes in expanded clonotypes.

The sample also formed part of further work on T cells of mothers and their children. From that paper: Slightly, though not significantly, more overlap was seen in related than in unrelated mother-child pairs.

The sequencing input was blood. The clonotype comes from a woman between 40 and 55 years old in good health. The rearrangement uses TRBV2 and TRBJ2-1; tentative D call: TRBD2 (7 bases). CDR3 amino acids: CASTRGAVNEQFF. For the CDR3, the DNA is TGTGCCAGCACCCGGGGGGCGGTTAATGAGCAGTTCTTC. The variable domain in full, with the rest retrieved from reference TRBV2 and TRBJ2-1, is EPEVTQTPSHQVTQMGQEVILRCVPISNHLYFYWYRQILGQKVEFLVSFYNNEISEKSEIFDDQFSVERPDGSNFTLKIRSTKLEDSAMYFCASTRGAVNEQFFGPGTRLTVL.